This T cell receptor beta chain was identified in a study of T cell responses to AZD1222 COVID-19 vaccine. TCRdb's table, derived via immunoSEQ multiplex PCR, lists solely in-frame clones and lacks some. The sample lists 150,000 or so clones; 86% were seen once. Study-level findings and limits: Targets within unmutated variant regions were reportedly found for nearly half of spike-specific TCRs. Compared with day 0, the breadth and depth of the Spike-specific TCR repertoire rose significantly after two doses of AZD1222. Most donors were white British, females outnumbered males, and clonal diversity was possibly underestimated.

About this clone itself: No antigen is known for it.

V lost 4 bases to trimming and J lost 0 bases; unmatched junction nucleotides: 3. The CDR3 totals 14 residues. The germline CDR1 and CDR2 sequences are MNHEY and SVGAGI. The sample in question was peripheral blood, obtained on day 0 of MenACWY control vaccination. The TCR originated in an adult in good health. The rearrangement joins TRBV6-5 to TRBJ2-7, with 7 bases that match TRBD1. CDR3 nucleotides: TGTGCCAGCAGTTTAGACAGGGACTCCTACGAGCAGTACGTC. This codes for CASSLDRDSYEQYV.